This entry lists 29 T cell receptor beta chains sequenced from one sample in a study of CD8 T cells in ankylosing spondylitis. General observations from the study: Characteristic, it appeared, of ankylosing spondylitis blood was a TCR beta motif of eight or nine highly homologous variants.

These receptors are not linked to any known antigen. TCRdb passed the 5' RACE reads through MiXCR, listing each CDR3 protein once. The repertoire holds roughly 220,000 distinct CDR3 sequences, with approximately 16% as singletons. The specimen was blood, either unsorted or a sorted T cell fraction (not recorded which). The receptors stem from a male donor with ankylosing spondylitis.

CDR3 in DNA: TGCGCCAGCAGTCCCGGGACAGGGGTGATCCGCGGGGGTGGCGGGGAGCTGTTTTTT. Translated, it gives CASSPGTGVIRGGGGELFF. This chain connects TRBV4-3 to TRBJ2-2; TRBD1 agrees at 10 bases. V lost 6 bases to trimming and J lost 7 bases; unmatched junction nucleotides: 20. The CDR3 length is 19 residues. Per germline, CDR1 LGHNA and CDR2 YSLEER.

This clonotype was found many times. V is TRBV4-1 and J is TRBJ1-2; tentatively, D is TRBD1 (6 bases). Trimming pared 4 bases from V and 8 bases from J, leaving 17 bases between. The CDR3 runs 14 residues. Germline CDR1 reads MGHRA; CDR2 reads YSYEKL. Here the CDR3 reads CASSPGGALLGYTF. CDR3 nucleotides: TGCGCCAGCAGCCCCGGGGGGGCCTTACTCGGCTACACCTTC.

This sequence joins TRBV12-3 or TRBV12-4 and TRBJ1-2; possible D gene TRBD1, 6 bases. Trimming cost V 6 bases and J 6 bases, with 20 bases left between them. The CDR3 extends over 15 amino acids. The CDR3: CASSPTGGGGDGYTF. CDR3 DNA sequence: TGTGCCAGCAGCCCCACTGGGGGAGGGGGGGATGGCTACACCTTC.

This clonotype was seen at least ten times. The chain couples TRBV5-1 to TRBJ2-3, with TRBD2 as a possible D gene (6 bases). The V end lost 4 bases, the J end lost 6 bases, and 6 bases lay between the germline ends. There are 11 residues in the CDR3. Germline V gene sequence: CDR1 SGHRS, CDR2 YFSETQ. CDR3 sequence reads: CASSGGDTQYF. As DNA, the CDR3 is TGCGCCAGCAGCGGAGGGGATACGCAGTATTTT.

The CDR3 region has the DNA TGTGCCAGCAGCGGAGGAAGGGGGGTAGATGGCGGGGAGCTGTTTTTT. Translated, it gives CASSGGRGVDGGELFF. The chain has TRBV11-2 and TRBJ2-2; the D gene could be TRBD1 or TRBD2 (6 bases each). From germline, CDR1 is SGHAT and CDR2 FQNNGV. The CDR3 spans 16 residues. V was cut by 5 bases and J by 7 bases, with 20 bases left in between.

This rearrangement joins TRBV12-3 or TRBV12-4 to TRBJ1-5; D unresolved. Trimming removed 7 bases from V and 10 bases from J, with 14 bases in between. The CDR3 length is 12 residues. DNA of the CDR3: TGTGCCAGCACCACTAGCTTCGATCCCCAGCATTTT. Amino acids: CASTTSFDPQHF.

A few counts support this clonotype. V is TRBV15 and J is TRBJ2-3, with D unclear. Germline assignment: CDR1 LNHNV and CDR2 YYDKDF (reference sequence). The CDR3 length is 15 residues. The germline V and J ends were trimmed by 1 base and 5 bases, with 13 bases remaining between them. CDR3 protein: CATSRVRQSIDTQYF. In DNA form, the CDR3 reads TGTGCCACCAGCAGAGTGCGACAATCTATAGATACGCAGTATTTT. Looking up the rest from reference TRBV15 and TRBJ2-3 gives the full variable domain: DAMVIQNPRYQVTQFGKPVTLSCSQTLNHNVMYWYQQKSSQAPKLLFHYYDKDFNNEADTPDNFQSRRPNTSFCFLDIRSPGLGDTAMYLCATSRVRQSIDTQYFGPGTRLTVL.

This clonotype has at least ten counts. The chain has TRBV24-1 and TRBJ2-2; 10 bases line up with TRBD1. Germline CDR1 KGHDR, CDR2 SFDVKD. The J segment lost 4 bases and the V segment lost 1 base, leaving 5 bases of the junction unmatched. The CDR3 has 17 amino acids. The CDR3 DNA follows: TGTGCCACCAGTGATTTTAGGGGACAGGGGTCCACCGGGGAGCTGTTTTTT. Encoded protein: CATSDFRGQGSTGELFF.

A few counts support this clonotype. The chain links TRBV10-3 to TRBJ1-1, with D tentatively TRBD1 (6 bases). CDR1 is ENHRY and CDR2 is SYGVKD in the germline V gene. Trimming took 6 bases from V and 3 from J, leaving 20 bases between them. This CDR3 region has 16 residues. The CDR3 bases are TGTGCCATCAGAGCTGAACAGGGAAATGGGGACACTGAAGCTTTCTTT. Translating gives CAIRAEQGNGDTEAFF.

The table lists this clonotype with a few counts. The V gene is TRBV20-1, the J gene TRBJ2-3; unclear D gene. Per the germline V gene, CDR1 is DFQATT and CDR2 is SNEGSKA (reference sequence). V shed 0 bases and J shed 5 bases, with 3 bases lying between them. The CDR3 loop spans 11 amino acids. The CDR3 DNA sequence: TGCAGTGCTAGAGATTTAGATACGCAGTATTTT. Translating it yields CSARDLDTQYF.

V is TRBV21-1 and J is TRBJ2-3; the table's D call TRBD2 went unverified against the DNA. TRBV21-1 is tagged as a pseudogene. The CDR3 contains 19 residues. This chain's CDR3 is CASSKAPSLRGRTTDTQYF. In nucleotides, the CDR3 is TGTGCCAGCAGCAAAGCGCCCTCCCTTCGCGGGCGAACCACAGATACGCAGTATTTT.

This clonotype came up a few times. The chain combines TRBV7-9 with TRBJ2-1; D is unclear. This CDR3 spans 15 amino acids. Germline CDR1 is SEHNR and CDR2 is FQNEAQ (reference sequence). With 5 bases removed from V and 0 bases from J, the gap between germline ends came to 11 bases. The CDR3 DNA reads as TGTGCCAGCAGCCCCGACACGAGCTCCTACAATGAGCAGTTCTTC. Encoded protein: CASSPDTSSYNEQFF.

The CDR3 spells CASSETSGIGLDNEQFF. The CDR3 nucleotides are TGTGCCAGCAGTGAGACTAGCGGGATTGGCCTCGACAATGAGCAGTTCTTC. V is TRBV25-1 and J is TRBJ2-1, with 11 positions matching TRBD2. Unmatched junction bases numbered 9, after V lost 3 bases and J lost 5 bases. Per the germline V gene, CDR1 is MGHDK and CDR2 is SYGVNS. This CDR3 region has 17 residues. Drawing the rest from reference TRBV25-1 and TRBJ2-1, the complete variable domain is EADIYQTPRYLVIGTGKKITLECSQTMGHDKMYWYQQDPGMELHLIHYSYGVNSTEKGDLSSESTVSRIRTEHFPLTLESARPSHTSQYLCASSETSGIGLDNEQFFGPGTRLTVL.

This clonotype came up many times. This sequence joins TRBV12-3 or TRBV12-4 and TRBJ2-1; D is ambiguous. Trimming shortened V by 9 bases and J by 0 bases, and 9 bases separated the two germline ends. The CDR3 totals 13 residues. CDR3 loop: CASAVNSYNEQFF. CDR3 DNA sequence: TGTGCCAGTGCGGTTAACTCCTACAATGAGCAGTTCTTC.

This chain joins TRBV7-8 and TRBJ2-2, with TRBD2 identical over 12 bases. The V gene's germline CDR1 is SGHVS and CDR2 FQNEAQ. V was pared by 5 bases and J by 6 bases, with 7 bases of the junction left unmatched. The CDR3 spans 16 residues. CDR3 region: CASSNALAGGPGELFF. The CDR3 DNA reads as TGTGCCAGCAGCAATGCTCTAGCGGGAGGGCCCGGGGAGCTGTTTTTT.

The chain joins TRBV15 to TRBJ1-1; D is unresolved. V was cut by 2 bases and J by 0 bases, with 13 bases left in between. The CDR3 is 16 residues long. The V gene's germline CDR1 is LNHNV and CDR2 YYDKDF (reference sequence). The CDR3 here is CATSRMGSGLNTEAFF. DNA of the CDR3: TGTGCCACCAGCAGAATGGGTAGTGGGCTGAACACTGAAGCTTTCTTT.

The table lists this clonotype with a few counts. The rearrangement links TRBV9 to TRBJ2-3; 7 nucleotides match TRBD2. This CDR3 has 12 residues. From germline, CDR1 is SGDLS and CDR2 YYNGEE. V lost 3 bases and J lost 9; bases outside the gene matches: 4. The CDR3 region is CASSEGRGTQYF. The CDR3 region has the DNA TGTGCCAGCAGCGAGGGGAGGGGCACGCAGTATTTT.

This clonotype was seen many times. The CDR3 loop is CASSLESGINQPQHF. The CDR3 DNA follows: TGCGCCAGCAGCCTTGAGAGCGGGATCAATCAGCCCCAGCATTTT. V usage is TRBV4-1 and J usage is TRBJ1-5; D uncertain. Trimming cost V 4 bases and J 3 bases, with 13 bases left between them. Per the germline V gene, CDR1 is MGHRA and CDR2 is YSYEKL. The CDR3 extends over 15 amino acids.

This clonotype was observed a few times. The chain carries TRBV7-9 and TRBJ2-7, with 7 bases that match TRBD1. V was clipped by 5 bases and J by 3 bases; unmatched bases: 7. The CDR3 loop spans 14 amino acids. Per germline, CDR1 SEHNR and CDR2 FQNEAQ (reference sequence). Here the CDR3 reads CASSPRDSNYEQYF. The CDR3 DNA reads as TGTGCCAGCAGCCCCCGGGACAGTAACTACGAGCAGTACTTC.

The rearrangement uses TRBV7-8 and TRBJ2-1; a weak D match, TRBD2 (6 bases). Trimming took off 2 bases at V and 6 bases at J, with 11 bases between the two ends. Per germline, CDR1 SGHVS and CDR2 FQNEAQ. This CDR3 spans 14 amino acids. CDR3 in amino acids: CASSLLGGINEQFF. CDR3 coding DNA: TGTGCCAGCAGCTTACTTGGAGGGATCAATGAGCAGTTCTTC.

The CDR3 DNA reads as TGTGCCAGCACCGACGGGACAGGATACAATGAGCAGTTCTTC. Translated: CASTDGTGYNEQFF. The chain employs TRBV6-1 and TRBJ2-1; 8 bases match TRBD1. The CDR3 length is 14 residues. The germline gives CDR1 MNHNS, CDR2 SASEGT. The ends lost 7 bases at V and 4 bases at J; junction bases unmatched: 6.

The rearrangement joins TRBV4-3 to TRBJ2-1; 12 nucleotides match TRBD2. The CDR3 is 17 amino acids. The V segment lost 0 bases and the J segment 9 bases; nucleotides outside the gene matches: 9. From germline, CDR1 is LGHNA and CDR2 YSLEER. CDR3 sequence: CASSQDRTSGIRVEQFF. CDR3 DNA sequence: TGCGCCAGCAGCCAAGACAGGACTAGCGGGATAAGGGTTGAGCAGTTCTTC.

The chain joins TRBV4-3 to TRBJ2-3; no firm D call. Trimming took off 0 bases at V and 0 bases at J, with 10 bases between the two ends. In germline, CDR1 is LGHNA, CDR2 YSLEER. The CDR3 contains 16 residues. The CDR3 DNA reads TGCGCCAGCAGCCAAGATAGGGCACGGAGCACAGATACGCAGTATTTT. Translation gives CASSQDRARSTDTQYF.

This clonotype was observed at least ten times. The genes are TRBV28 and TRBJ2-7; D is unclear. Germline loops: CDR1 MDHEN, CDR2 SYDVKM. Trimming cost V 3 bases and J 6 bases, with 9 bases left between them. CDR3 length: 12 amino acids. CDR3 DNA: TGTGCCAGCAGTTTCCGGGTTTTCGAGCAGTACTTC. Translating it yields CASSFRVFEQYF.

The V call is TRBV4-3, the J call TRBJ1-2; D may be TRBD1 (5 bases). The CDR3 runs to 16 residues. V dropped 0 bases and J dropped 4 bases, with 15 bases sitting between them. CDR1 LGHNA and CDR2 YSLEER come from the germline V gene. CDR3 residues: CASSQDGGPTGYGYTF. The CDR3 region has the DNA TGCGCCAGCAGCCAAGATGGGGGACCCACCGGCTATGGCTACACCTTC.

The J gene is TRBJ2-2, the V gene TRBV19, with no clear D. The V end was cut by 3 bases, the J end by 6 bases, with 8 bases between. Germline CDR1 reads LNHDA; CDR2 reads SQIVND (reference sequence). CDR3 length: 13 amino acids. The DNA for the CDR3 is TGTGCCAGTAGTATTGGTCAACCCGGGGAGCTGTTTTTT. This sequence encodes CASSIGQPGELFF. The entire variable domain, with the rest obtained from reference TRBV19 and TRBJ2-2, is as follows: DGGITQSPKYLFRKEGQNVTLSCEQNLNHDAMYWYRQDPGQGLRLIYYSQIVNDFQKGDIAEGYSVSREKKESFPLTVTSAQKNPTAFYLCASSIGQPGELFFGEGSRLTVL.

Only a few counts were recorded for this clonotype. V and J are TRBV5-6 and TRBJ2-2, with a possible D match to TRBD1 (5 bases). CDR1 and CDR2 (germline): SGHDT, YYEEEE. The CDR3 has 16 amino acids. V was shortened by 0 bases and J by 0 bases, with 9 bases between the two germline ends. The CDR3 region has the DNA TGTGCCAGCAGCTTGGGGGGCCTACCGAACACCGGGGAGCTGTTTTTT. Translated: CASSLGGLPNTGELFF.

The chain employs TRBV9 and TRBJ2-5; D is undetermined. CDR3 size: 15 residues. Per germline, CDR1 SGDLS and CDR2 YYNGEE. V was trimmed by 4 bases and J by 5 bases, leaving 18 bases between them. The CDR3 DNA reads TGTGCCAGCAGCCAGCTGCCGGGTCTGTCGGAGACCCAGTACTTC. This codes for CASSQLPGLSETQYF.

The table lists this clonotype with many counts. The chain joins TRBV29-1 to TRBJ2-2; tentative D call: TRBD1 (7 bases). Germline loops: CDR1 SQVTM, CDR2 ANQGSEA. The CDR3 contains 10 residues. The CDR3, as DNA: TGCGGGGGGACAGCCGGGGAGCTGTTTTTT. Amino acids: CGGTAGELFF.